Listed here are 23 T cell receptor beta chains from one sample, sequenced in a study of blood T cell repertoires in COVID-19. Sequenced by immunoSEQ multiplex PCR; TCRdb stores in-frame clones only, minus some. The data show a few hundred thousand clones, approximately 89% seen once. The sequencing input was peripheral blood. The receptors derive from a man aged 40-55 years who had recovered from COVID-19.

The genes are TRBV13 and TRBJ2-3; D unresolved. The CDR3 is 15 amino acids. Germline lookup yields CDR1 PRHDT and CDR2 FYEKMQ (reference sequence). V was trimmed by 5 bases and J by 4 bases, leaving 16 bases between them. The CDR3, as DNA: TGTGCCAGCAGCCCCCGATCCTTAGAGTCAGATACGCAGTATTTT. Translation gives CASSPRSLESDTQYF.

This chain uses TRBV4-3 with TRBJ2-1; no clear D gene. V gave up 0 bases and J gave up 4 bases, with 10 bases separating them. Germline V CDR1 and CDR2: LGHNA, YSLEER. CDR3 length equals 15 residues. Here the CDR3 DNA reads TGCGCCAGCAGCCAAGACCAAGAGATTTACAATGAGCAGTTCTTC. Amino acid sequence: CASSQDQEIYNEQFF.

The chain couples TRBV7-8 to TRBJ2-1, with TRBD2 matching over 7 bases. With 5 bases clipped from V and 0 bases from J, the junction kept 7 bases outside the gene matches. The CDR3 has 16 residues. Germline V lookup: CDR1 SGHVS, CDR2 FQNEAQ. The CDR3 DNA reads as TGTGCCAGCAGCCTCCGGTGGGGGGGCTCCTACAATGAGCAGTTCTTC. Its protein product is CASSLRWGGSYNEQFF.

In its sample, this clone was seen once. V is TRBV18 and J is TRBJ2-2, with TRBD1 identical over 11 bases. The V segment lost 0 bases and the J segment 7 bases; nucleotides outside the gene matches: 7. The CDR3 totals 17 residues. Germline V gene data show CDR1 as KGHSH and CDR2 as LQKENI. The DNA of the CDR3 is TGTGCCAGCTCACCACCAGGACAGGGGGCTTTCGACGGGGAGCTGTTTTTT. Its protein is CASSPPGQGAFDGELFF.

V gene TRBV3-1 (or the pseudogene TRBV3-2) combines with J gene TRBJ2-1; no reliable D call. The V gene's germline CDR1 is LGHDT and CDR2 YNNKEL (reference sequence). The CDR3 loop spans 15 amino acids. V was trimmed by 0 bases and J by 2 bases, leaving 8 bases between them. CDR3 loop: CASSQDLSAYNEQFF. Written as DNA, the CDR3 is TGTGCCAGCAGCCAAGATCTGTCGGCCTACAATGAGCAGTTCTTC.

The V call is TRBV20-1, the J call TRBJ1-2, with D perhaps TRBD1 (6 bases). Looked up from germline, CDR1 is DFQATT and CDR2 is SNEGSKA (reference sequence). The CDR3 has 14 residues. The V end was cut by 3 bases, the J end by 3 bases, with 14 bases between. CDR3 sequence: CSASYGPGDYGYTF. CDR3 nucleotides: TGCAGTGCTAGTTACGGTCCAGGGGACTATGGCTACACCTTC.

This clone appeared a single time. This sequence joins TRBV4-1 and TRBJ2-3; 8 bases agree with TRBD2. CDR3 length: 16 amino acids. Trimming cost V 1 base and J 3 bases; bases outside gene matches: 6. Germline assignment: CDR1 MGHRA and CDR2 YSYEKL. The CDR3 is CASSQVPGGLTDTQYF. CDR3 nucleotides: TGCGCCAGCAGCCAAGTACCGGGGGGGCTGACAGATACGCAGTATTTT.

J is TRBJ1-2 and V is TRBV5-1, with 9 bases identical to TRBD1. Germline V lookup: CDR1 SGHRS, CDR2 YFSETQ. The V segment lost 4 bases and the J segment 8 bases; nucleotides outside the gene matches: 6. This CDR3 contains 13 residues. DNA of the CDR3: TGCGCCAGCAGCCGCGGACAGGGGCAAGGCTACACCTTC. It codes for CASSRGQGQGYTF.

This clone was seen just once. The chain links TRBV6-5 to TRBJ1-1, with D hard to call. CDR3 length: 13 amino acids. V dropped 1 base and J dropped 5 bases, with 8 bases sitting between them. Germline-derived CDR1 and CDR2 are MNHEY and SVGAGI. The CDR3 nucleotides read TGTGCCAGCAGTTACTTACGGGGAACTGAAGCTTTCTTT. Its protein product is CASSYLRGTEAFF.

V and J are TRBV6-5 and TRBJ2-2; TRBD2 matches at 9 bases. The CDR3 runs to 14 residues. CDR1 MNHEY and CDR2 SVGAGI come from the germline V gene. The V gene end was trimmed by 6 bases and the J gene end by 13 bases; junction bases not matched to a gene: 12. The CDR3 here is CASSPKAGGPGLFF. Here the CDR3 DNA reads TGTGCCAGCAGCCCCAAAGCGGGGGGACCAGGGCTGTTTTTT.

The chain links TRBV5-6 to TRBJ2-2; 8 nucleotides match TRBD2. The germline V gene has CDR1 SGHDT and CDR2 YYEEEE. The CDR3 totals 16 residues. Trimming cost V 4 bases and J 6 bases; bases outside gene matches: 11. CDR3 sequence (DNA): TGTGCCAGCAGCACTATAGCGGGATTTTTTTCCGGGGAGCTGTTTTTT. Its translation is CASSTIAGFFSGELFF.

The chain employs TRBV6-6 and TRBJ1-2, with 7 nucleotides matching TRBD1. V was clipped by 5 bases and J by 4 bases; unmatched bases: 13. Germline V gene lookup returns CDR1 MNHNY and CDR2 SVGAGI (reference sequence). This CDR3 has 16 amino acids. Here the CDR3 DNA reads TGTGCCAGCAGTCACGCACTTACAGGGGTTGGCTATGGCTACACCTTC. This codes for CASSHALTGVGYGYTF.

The chain's CDR3 is CASSLSLFYEQYF. For the CDR3, the DNA is TGTGCCAGCAGTCTGTCGCTATTCTACGAGCAGTACTTC. The chain uses TRBV5-5 and TRBJ2-7; D unclear. The CDR3 is 13 amino acids. In germline, CDR1 is SGHKS, CDR2 YYEKEE (reference sequence). The ends were cut back, 5 bases at V and 3 bases at J, with 12 bases in the middle.

The genes are TRBV25-1 and TRBJ2-7; D call uncertain. CDR1 is MGHDK and CDR2 is SYGVNS in the germline V gene. V lost 3 bases and J 3 bases, leaving 9 bases between the germline ends. The CDR3 is 13 residues long. The CDR3 region is CASSDAGIYEQYF. Here the CDR3 DNA reads TGTGCCAGCAGTGACGCAGGAATCTACGAGCAGTACTTC.

The chain combines TRBV7-8 with TRBJ1-6; 7 bases match TRBD1. V was pared by 5 bases and J by 9 bases, with 10 bases of the junction left unmatched. CDR1 is SGHVS and CDR2 is FQNEAQ in the germline V gene. The CDR3 is 15 residues long. The CDR3 coding sequence is TGTGCCAGCAGCCCAGACAGGGTCGGCGTTTCACCCCTCCACTTT. Encoded protein: CASSPDRVGVSPLHF.

The genes are TRBV7-9 and TRBJ1-1, with no clear D. This CDR3 region has 13 residues. The ends were cut back, 8 bases at V and 0 bases at J, with 10 bases in the middle. Germline CDR1 reads SEHNR; CDR2 reads FQNEAQ (reference sequence). For the CDR3, the DNA is TGTGCCAGCGGGCGGGGAATGAACACTGAAGCTTTCTTT. Translated: CASGRGMNTEAFF. Full variable domain (missing parts from reference TRBV7-9 and TRBJ1-1): DTGVSQNPRHKITKRGQNVTFRCDPISEHNRLYWYRQTLGQGPEFLTYFQNEAQLEKSRLLSDRFSAERPKGSFSTLEIQRTEQGDSAMYLCASGRGMNTEAFFGQGTRLTVV.

The rearrangement uses TRBV19 and TRBJ1-5; D possibly corresponds to TRBD1 (6 bases). Trimming took off 2 bases at V and 7 bases at J, with 9 bases between the two ends. The CDR3 loop spans 13 amino acids. CDR1 LNHDA and CDR2 SQIVND come from the germline V gene (reference sequence). The CDR3 region is CASSITGRQPQHF. Written as DNA, the CDR3 is TGTGCCAGTAGTATAACAGGGCGACAGCCCCAGCATTTT.

The rearrangement uses TRBV19 and TRBJ2-3, with TRBD2 matching 7 bases. Germline V gene data show CDR1 as LNHDA and CDR2 as SQIVND (reference sequence). The CDR3 runs 16 residues. Germline trimming cut 6 bases from V and 0 bases from J; bases unmatched to any gene: 9. Here the CDR3 DNA reads TGTGCCAGTAGAAAGGGTGGGACTAAGAGCACAGATACGCAGTATTTT. Amino acid sequence: CASRKGGTKSTDTQYF. Full variable domain (missing parts from reference TRBV19 and TRBJ2-3): DGGITQSPKYLFRKEGQNVTLSCEQNLNHDAMYWYRQDPGQGLRLIYYSQIVNDFQKGDIAEGYSVSREKKESFPLTVTSAQKNPTAFYLCASRKGGTKSTDTQYFGPGTRLTVL.

This chain links TRBV7-9 with TRBJ2-5; 7 bases fit TRBD1. Germline CDR1 is SEHNR and CDR2 is FQNEAQ (reference sequence). V was pared by 6 bases and J by 5 bases, with 9 bases of the junction left unmatched. The length of the CDR3 is 14 residues. The CDR3 spells CASRSTGFRETQYF. CDR3 nucleotide sequence: TGTGCCAGCAGATCGACAGGGTTCAGGGAGACCCAGTACTTC.

The gene calls are TRBV6-5 and TRBJ1-1; D is ambiguous. CDR3 length: 12 amino acids. The germline gives CDR1 MNHEY, CDR2 SVGAGI. V was trimmed by 7 bases and J by 6 bases, leaving 12 bases between them. The CDR3 nucleotides are TGTGCCAGCAACCTACAGCGGGCTGAAGCTTTCTTT. Protein sequence: CASNLQRAEAFF.

This clone was recorded many times. This chain links TRBV16 with TRBJ1-2, with TRBD1 as a possible D gene (6 bases). The CDR3 sequence is 15 residues long. Between the trimmed V and J ends, which lost 4 bases and 4 bases, there was a span of 16 bases. Germline-derived CDR1 and CDR2 are KGHSY and FQNENV. CDR3 sequence: CASSRQPGAGYGYTF. The CDR3 DNA follows: TGTGCCAGCAGCCGCCAGCCAGGGGCTGGCTATGGCTACACCTTC.

V usage is TRBV9 and J usage is TRBJ1-2, with 7 bases fitting TRBD1. Trimming took 4 bases from V and 7 from J; bases not matched to a gene: 16. CDR1 is SGDLS, CDR2 YYNGEE, per germline. The CDR3 loop spans 16 amino acids. DNA of the CDR3: TGTGCCAGCAGCCAGTCAGGGGCAGACAGGGCTGGTGGCTACACCTTC. Residues: CASSQSGADRAGGYTF.

The sample holds a few counts of this clone. The chain recombines TRBV7-9 with TRBJ1-1; D is unresolved. The germline gives CDR1 SEHNR, CDR2 FQNEAQ (reference sequence). Trimming pared 2 bases from V and 1 base from J, leaving 8 bases between. The CDR3 extends over 14 amino acids. CDR3 residues: CASSLLRSNTEAFF. The CDR3, as DNA: TGTGCCAGCAGCTTACTTCGGTCGAACACTGAAGCTTTCTTT.